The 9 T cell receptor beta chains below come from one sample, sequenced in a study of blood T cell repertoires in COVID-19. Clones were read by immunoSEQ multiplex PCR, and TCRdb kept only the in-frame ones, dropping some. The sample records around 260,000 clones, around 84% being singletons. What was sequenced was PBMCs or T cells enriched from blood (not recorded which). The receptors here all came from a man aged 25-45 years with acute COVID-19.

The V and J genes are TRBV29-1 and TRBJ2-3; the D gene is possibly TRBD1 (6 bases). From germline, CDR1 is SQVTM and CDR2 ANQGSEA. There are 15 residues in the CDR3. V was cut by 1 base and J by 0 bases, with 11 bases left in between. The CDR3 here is CSVEGVTGSTDTQYF. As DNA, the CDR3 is TGCAGCGTTGAAGGGGTGACAGGTAGCACAGATACGCAGTATTTT.

The CDR3 protein is CASSLGASGRYRDTQYF. CDR3 sequence (DNA): TGTGCCAGCAGCTTGGGGGCTAGCGGGAGGTATAGAGATACGCAGTATTTT. The chain has TRBV7-2 and TRBJ2-3; 11 nucleotides agree with TRBD2. This CDR3 comprises 17 residues. J lost 5 bases, V lost 3 bases, and 10 bases had no gene match. From germline, CDR1 is SGHTA and CDR2 FQGNSA.

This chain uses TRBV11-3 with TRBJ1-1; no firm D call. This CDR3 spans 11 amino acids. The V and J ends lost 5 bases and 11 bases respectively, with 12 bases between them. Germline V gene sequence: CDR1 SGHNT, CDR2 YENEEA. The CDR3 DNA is TGTGCCAGCAGCCTACTCGGCAGGGCTTTCTTT. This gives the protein CASSLLGRAFF. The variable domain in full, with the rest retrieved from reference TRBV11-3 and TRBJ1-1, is EAGVVQSPRYKIIEKKQPVAFWCNPISGHNTLYWYLQNLGQGPELLIRYENEEAVDDSQLPKDRFSAERLKGVDSTLKIQPAELGDSAVYLCASSLLGRAFFGQGTRLTVV.

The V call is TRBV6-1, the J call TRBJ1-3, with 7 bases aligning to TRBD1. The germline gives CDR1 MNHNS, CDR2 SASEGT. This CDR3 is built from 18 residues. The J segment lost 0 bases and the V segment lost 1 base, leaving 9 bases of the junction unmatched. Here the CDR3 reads CASSEVRAGGSSGNTIYF. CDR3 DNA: TGTGCCAGCAGTGAAGTTAGGGCAGGGGGGAGCTCTGGAAACACCATATATTTT.

The DNA of the CDR3 is TGTGCCAGCAGTTTTGACAGGAGCAATCAGCCCCAGCATTTT. It encodes CASSFDRSNQPQHF. The rearrangement joins TRBV28 to TRBJ1-5; D may be TRBD1 (6 bases). This CDR3 contains 14 residues. Germline loops: CDR1 MDHEN, CDR2 SYDVKM. V was trimmed by 3 bases and J by 1 base, leaving 7 bases between them.

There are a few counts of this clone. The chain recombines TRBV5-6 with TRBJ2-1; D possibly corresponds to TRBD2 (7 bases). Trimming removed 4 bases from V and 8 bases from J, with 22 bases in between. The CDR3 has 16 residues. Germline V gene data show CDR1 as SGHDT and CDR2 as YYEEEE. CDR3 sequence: CASSTRGAGATDEQFF. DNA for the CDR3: TGTGCCAGCAGCACCCGGGGGGCAGGGGCCACGGATGAGCAGTTCTTC.

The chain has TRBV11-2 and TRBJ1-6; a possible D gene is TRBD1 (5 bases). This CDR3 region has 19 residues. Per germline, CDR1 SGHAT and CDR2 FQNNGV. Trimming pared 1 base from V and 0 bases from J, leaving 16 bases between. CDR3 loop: CASSLVSLTASSYNSPLHF. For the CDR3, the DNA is TGTGCCAGCAGCTTAGTCTCCTTGACAGCGAGCTCCTATAATTCACCCCTCCACTTT.

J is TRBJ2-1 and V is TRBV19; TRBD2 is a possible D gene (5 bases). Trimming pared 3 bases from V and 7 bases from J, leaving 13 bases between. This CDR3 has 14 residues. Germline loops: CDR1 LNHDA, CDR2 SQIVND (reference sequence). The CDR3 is CASSMLREWNEQFF. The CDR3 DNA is TGTGCCAGTAGTATGTTGAGGGAGTGGAATGAGCAGTTCTTC.

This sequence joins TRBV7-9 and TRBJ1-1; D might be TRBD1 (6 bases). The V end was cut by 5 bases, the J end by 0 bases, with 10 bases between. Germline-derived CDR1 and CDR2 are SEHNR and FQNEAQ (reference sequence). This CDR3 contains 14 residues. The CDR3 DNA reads TGTGCCAGCAGCGACAGGCGCATGAACACTGAAGCTTTCTTT. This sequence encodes CASSDRRMNTEAFF.